This TCR beta chain was captured by sequencing in a study of blood T cell repertoires in COVID-19 (dated by TCRdb to between 2020 and 2021). Notes on the research overall: The collaborator samples originated in the United States, Italy and Spain and spanned the acute and convalescent phases of COVID-19. The repertoires were released in a freely available public database meant as a resource for research on the immune response to SARS-CoV-2. Nearly every sample came with metadata listing a de-identified subject ID, COVID-19 status, age in years and sex. The material from the prospective study consisted of cDNA or gDNA derived from T cells, B-cell-depleted T cells, or PBMCs. Samples were obtained from the ongoing ImmuneRACE study (first 160 participants) and from over 1,000 subjects provided by 6 global collaborators. Where HLA class I and class II types were available, the types were taken from metadata supplied by the sample provider, not from assay-based typing. The dataset comprised deeply sampled blood TCRbeta repertoires from subjects exposed to, actively infected with, or recovered from COVID-19. Here is what the overall study found, with its caveats: How much clinical and demographic metadata was included differed by source and by participant, and the metadata was provided uncurated.

Reading the germline V gene (reference sequence) gives CDR1 MNHEY and CDR2 SMNVEV. From cysteine to phenylalanine, the CDR3 is 16 amino acids long. Of all the DNA, just the CDR3 is kept, 48 bases in frame from base 1. Turning to this clone: The antigen it binds to is not known. Sequence at one end of the junction differs from germline and may be a read error.

One collaborating source in Seattle enrolled patients during active infection and followed them longitudinally through the course of disease. The collaborating institutions used their own protocols to collect whole blood in K2EDTA tubes. For TCRbeta analysis, collaborator samples were shipped as frozen whole blood, as isolated PBMCs, or as DNA extracted from either sample type. The immunoSEQ Assay, a bias-controlled multiplex PCR, was used to amplify TCRbeta CDR3 regions from genomic DNA. Regarding the original processing steps: Nucleated cell counts per sample were estimated from amplification of reference gene primers within the assay. To quantify the absolute abundance of each unique TCRbeta CDR3 rearrangement, sequence reads were collapsed and filtered. For each sample, productive Simpson clonality was calculated as the square root of Simpson's diversity index over productive rearrangements. TCRdb took this table from immuneACCESS and kept in-frame rearrangements with V and J called. Such tables lack part of the clones; where checked against another copy, unresolved V genes explain under half of the gap, and the rest is unexplained. That table furnishes V, J and clone size, whereas the DNA furnished D and trimming. The sample contains about 260,000 clones, approximately 91% of them found a single time. Of the sample, under 3% falls within the top ten clones.

The sample was peripheral blood. This chain is built from TRBV27 and TRBJ1-1; 9 central bases correspond to TRBD1. The TCR was taken from a young adult with COVID-19, enrolled during active disease. This receptor has the CDR3 CASSLRGQGRNPEAFF. The base sequence is TGTGCCAGCAGTTTAAGGGGACAGGGAAGGAACCCTGAAGCTTTCTTT.